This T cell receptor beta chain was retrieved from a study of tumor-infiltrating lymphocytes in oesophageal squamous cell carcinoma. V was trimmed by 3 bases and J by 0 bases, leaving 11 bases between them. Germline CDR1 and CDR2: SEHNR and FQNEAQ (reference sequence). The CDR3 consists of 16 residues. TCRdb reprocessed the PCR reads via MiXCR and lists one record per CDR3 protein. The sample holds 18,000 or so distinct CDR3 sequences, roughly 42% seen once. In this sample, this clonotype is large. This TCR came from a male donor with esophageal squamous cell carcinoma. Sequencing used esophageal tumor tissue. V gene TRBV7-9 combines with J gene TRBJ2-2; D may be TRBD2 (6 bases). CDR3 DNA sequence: TGTGCCAGCAGCTTTGGAGCGGGCACGAACACCGGGGAGCTGTTTTTT. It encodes CASSFGAGTNTGELFF.